This TCR beta chain was documented in a study of blood T cell repertoires in COVID-19. Study context: Donors in the United States, Italy and Spain gave samples during acute or convalescent COVID-19. PBMCs, B-cell-depleted T cells, or T cells provided the cDNA or gDNA that made up the material.

Under the authors' procedure: Nucleated cell number was recorded as an estimate derived from reference gene primer amplification. Clones were sequenced by immunoSEQ multiplex PCR, and TCRdb holds only the in-frame ones, with some missing. V, J and clone size are those of that table, while D and trimming were read from the DNA. This sample carries some 55,000 clones, 90% of them seen once, and the ten largest clones take over 3%. This CDR3 has 18 amino acids. Germline loops: CDR1 SGHTA, CDR2 FQGNSA. J gave up 1 base and V 0 bases, and 10 bases lay outside the gene matches. Sequencing was done on a sample of peripheral blood. The sequence was collected from a human donor in a cohort sampled during active COVID-19. The V gene is TRBV7-2, the J gene TRBJ2-5; 8 nucleotides line up with TRBD2. This CDR3 reads CASSLAPGGAGGQETQYF. The CDR3, as DNA: TGTGCCAGCAGCTTAGCACCCGGGGGGGCAGGAGGCCAAGAGACCCAGTACTTC.